This T cell receptor beta chain was found in a study of T cell repertoires in cytomegalovirus infection. Looking at the study overall: In the study, CMV epitopes included recently identified HLA-C-restricted and well-studied HLA-B-restricted ones. From public TCR beta signatures came an indication of both CMV infection and matching HLA type. Study conclusions and caveats: CMV-specific HLA-C-restricted TCR beta clonotypes dominated the ex vivo response. Accumulated public TCR beta family frequency recognized individuals carrying CMV together with the relevant HLA.

TCRdb independently ran MiXCR on the reads; one entry per CDR3 protein. The sample gives about 920,000 distinct CDR3 sequences, around 30% of which show up once; roughly an eighth is in the top ten. As to this clonotype: Antigen specificity is unknown.

V was clipped by 5 bases and J by 0 bases; unmatched bases: 4. The CDR3 is 17 amino acids. The chain carries TRBV12-3 or TRBV12-4 and TRBJ2-6; 10 nucleotides line up with TRBD1. The sample here was cultured CD8+ T cells from PBMCs, taken from culture after CMV antigen stimulation. This receptor was obtained from a human donor in good health (CMV status not recorded). Some clones in this sample may be carry-over from other donors' samples. The CDR3 bases are TGTGCCAGCAGTGACAGGGGGCGAAGCTCTGGGGCCAACGTCCTGACTTTC. It translates to CASSDRGRSSGANVLTF.